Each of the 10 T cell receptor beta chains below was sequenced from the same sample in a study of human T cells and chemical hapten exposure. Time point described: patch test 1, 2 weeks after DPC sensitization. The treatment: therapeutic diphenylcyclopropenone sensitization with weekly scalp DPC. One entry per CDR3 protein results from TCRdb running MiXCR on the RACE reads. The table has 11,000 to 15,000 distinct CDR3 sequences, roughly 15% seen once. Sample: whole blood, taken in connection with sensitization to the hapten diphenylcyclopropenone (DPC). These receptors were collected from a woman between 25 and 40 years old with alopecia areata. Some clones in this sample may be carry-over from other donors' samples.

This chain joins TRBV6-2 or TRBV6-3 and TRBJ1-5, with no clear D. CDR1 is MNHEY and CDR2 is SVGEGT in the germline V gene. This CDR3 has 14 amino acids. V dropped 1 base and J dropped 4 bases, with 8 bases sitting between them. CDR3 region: CASSYLIGNQPQHF. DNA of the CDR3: TGTGCCAGCAGTTACTTGATCGGGAATCAGCCCCAGCATTTT.

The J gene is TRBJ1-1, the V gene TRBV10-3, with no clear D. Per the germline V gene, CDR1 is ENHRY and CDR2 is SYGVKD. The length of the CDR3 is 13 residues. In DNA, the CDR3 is TGTGCGACCAGCAACTGGGGAGCTGATGAAGCTTTCTTT. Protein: CATSNWGADEAFF.

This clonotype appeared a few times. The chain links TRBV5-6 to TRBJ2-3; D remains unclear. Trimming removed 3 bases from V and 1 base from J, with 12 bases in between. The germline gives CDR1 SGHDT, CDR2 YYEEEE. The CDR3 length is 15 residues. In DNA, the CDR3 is TGTGCCAGCAGCTCCACTGGGCAGGGCACAGATACGCAGTATTTT. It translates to CASSSTGQGTDTQYF.

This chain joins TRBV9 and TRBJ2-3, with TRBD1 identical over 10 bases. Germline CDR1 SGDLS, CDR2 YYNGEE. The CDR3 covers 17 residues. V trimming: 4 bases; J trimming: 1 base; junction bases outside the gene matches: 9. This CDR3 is CASSFSPGTGGTDTQYF. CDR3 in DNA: TGTGCCAGCAGCTTCTCCCCCGGGACAGGGGGCACAGATACGCAGTATTTT.

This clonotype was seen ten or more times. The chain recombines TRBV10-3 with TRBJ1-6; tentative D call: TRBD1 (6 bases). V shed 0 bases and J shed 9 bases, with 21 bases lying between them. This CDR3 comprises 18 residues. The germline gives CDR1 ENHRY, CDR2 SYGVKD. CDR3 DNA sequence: TGTGCCATCAGTGAGTCAGACTCGGGACATAATCCAAGTTCACCCCTCCACTTT. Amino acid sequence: CAISESDSGHNPSSPLHF.

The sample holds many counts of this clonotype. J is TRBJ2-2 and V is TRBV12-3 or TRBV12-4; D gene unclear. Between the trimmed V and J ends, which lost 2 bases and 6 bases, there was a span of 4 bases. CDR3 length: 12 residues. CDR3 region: CASSLSPGELFF. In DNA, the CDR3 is TGTGCCAGCAGTTTAAGCCCCGGGGAGCTGTTTTTT.

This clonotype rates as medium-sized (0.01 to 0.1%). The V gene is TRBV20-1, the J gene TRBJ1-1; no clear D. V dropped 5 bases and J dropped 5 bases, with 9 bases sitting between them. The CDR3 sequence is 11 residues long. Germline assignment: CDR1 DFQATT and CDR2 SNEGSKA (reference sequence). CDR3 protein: CSADPGTEAFF. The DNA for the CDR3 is TGCAGTGCTGACCCTGGGACTGAAGCTTTCTTT.

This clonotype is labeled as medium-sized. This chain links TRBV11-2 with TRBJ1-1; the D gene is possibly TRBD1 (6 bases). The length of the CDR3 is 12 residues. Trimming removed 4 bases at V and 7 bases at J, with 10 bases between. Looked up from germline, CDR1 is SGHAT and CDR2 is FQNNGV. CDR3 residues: CASSWDTYEAFF. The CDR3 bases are TGTGCCAGCAGCTGGGACACATATGAAGCTTTCTTT.

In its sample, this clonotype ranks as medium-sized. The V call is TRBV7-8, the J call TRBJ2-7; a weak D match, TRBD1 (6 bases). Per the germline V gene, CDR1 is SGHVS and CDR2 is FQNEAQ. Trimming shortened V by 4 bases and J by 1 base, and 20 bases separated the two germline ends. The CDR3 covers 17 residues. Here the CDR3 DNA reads TGTGCCAGCAGCTCAGGAGGTTTTACAGGGATTTCCTACGAGCAGTACTTC. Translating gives CASSSGGFTGISYEQYF.

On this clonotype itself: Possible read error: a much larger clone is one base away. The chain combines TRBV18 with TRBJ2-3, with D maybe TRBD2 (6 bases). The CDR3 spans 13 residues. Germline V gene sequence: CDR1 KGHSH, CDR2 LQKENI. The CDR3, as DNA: TGTGCCAGCCCACCTCGCGGGGCAGATACGCAGTATTTT. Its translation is CASPPRGADTQYF.